The T cell receptor (beta chain) under discussion was sequenced for a study of T cells after yellow fever vaccination. The sample holds a few counts of this clonotype. 5'RACE template switching produced TCR cDNA carrying a universal primer site and UMIs. TCRdb fed the 5' RACE reads into MiXCR, producing one record per CDR3 protein. Of about 170,000 distinct CDR3 sequences listed, approximately 11% are singletons. Germline trimming cut 3 bases from V and 6 bases from J; bases unmatched to any gene: 16. The CDR3 is 18 amino acids. Per the germline V gene, CDR1 is SGHDT and CDR2 is YYEEEE. This TCR was recovered from a man aged 18 to 30 who received the YFV17D yellow fever vaccine. The J gene is TRBJ1-2, the V gene TRBV5-6, with TRBD1 matching over 11 bases. The specimen was CD8+ T cells sorted from PBMCs, collected 15 days after the yellow fever booster vaccination. CDR3: CASSWGQGGPHPGDGYTF. As DNA, the CDR3 is TGTGCCAGCAGCTGGGGACAGGGGGGACCGCATCCAGGGGATGGCTACACCTTC.